The 20 T cell receptor beta chains below all came from one sample that was sequenced in a study of blood T cell repertoires in COVID-19. TCRdb's copy holds only in-frame clones and misses some; the assay was immunoSEQ multiplex PCR. The table has over 150,000 clones, around 90% seen once. Input material: PBMCs or T cells enriched from blood (not recorded which). These receptors came from a woman aged 18-35 years who had recovered from COVID-19.

This chain links TRBV2 with TRBJ1-2; TRBD1 might be the D (5 bases). In germline, CDR1 is SNHLY, CDR2 FYNNEI. The CDR3 spans 13 residues. V shed 6 bases and J shed 0 bases, with 8 bases lying between them. The CDR3 DNA reads as TGTGCCAGCAGGGCAGGGACTAACTATGGCTACACCTTC. It codes for CASRAGTNYGYTF.

The chain is built from TRBV10-3 and TRBJ2-5; TRBD2 aligns across 11 bases. Germline V lookup: CDR1 ENHRY, CDR2 SYGVKD. CDR3 length: 15 residues. The junction had 4 bases not matched to a gene; V was cut back by 5 bases and J by 2 bases. Written as DNA, the CDR3 is TGTGCCATCAGTTACGGGACTAGCGGACAAGAGACCCAGTACTTC. It encodes CAISYGTSGQETQYF.

The rearrangement links TRBV24-1 to TRBJ2-5; weak D call: TRBD2 (7 bases). Germline V gene sequence: CDR1 KGHDR, CDR2 SFDVKD. V was cut by 4 bases and J by 4 bases, with 18 bases left in between. CDR3 length equals 16 residues. The CDR3 sequence is CATSEPYREGPETQYF. CDR3 sequence (DNA): TGTGCCACCAGTGAGCCATACAGGGAGGGACCAGAGACCCAGTACTTC.

This chain uses TRBV14 with TRBJ2-5; 8 positions agree with TRBD2. The CDR3 has 15 residues. CDR1 is SGHDN, CDR2 FVKESK, per germline. V shed 4 bases and J 2 bases; nucleotides not matched to a gene: 6. The CDR3 sequence: CASSPAGEIQETQYF. The CDR3 nucleotides read TGTGCCAGCAGCCCAGCGGGAGAGATACAAGAGACCCAGTACTTC.

This clone was observed once. This sequence joins TRBV30 and TRBJ1-5, with D uncertain. V shed 5 bases and J shed 0 bases, with 8 bases lying between them. CDR1 is GTSNPN, CDR2 SVGIG, per germline (reference sequence). There are 13 residues in the CDR3. The CDR3 sequence: CAWAYDSNQPQHF. The CDR3 DNA is TGTGCCTGGGCCTATGATAGCAATCAGCCCCAGCATTTT.

The chain joins TRBV3-1 (or the pseudogene TRBV3-2) to TRBJ1-3, with 8 bases lining up with TRBD1. The CDR3 spans 17 residues. Trimming took 1 base from V and 3 from J; bases not matched to a gene: 8. CDR1 and CDR2 from the germline V gene are LGHDT and YNNKEL (reference sequence). The CDR3 protein is CASSQASGRGLGNTIYF. The CDR3 DNA sequence: TGTGCCAGCAGCCAAGCCAGCGGCAGGGGGCTTGGAAACACCATATATTTT.

This sequence joins TRBV6-5 and TRBJ2-7; TRBD2 might be the D (5 bases). Germline values: CDR1 MNHEY, CDR2 SVGAGI. The CDR3 covers 15 residues. Trimming removed 2 bases at V and 2 bases at J, with 13 bases between. CDR3 amino acids: CASSYLRTPAYEQYF. Here the CDR3 DNA reads TGTGCCAGCAGTTACCTACGGACTCCAGCCTACGAGCAGTACTTC.

The rearrangement joins TRBV27 to TRBJ2-1, with 11 bases fitting TRBD2. Trimming at V came to 3 bases and at J to 6 bases, leaving 1 base not matched to a gene. The CDR3 loop spans 14 amino acids. Germline CDR1 is MNHEY and CDR2 is SMNVEV (reference sequence). CDR3 region: CASSFSGRGNEQFF. The DNA for the CDR3 is TGTGCCAGCAGTTTTAGCGGGAGGGGCAATGAGCAGTTCTTC.

The V and J genes are TRBV4-2 and TRBJ1-6; D remains ambiguous. This CDR3 is 13 amino acids long. Germline CDR1 and CDR2: LGHNA and YNFKEQ. The V end was cut by 0 bases, the J end by 8 bases, with 5 bases between. The CDR3 sequence is CASSQDMYSPLHF. DNA of the CDR3: TGTGCCAGCAGCCAAGATATGTATTCACCCCTCCACTTT.

The chain is built from TRBV12-3 or TRBV12-4 and TRBJ2-1, with a possible D match to TRBD2 (6 bases). CDR3 length: 12 amino acids. Trimming removed 8 bases from V and 7 bases from J, with 12 bases in between. The CDR3 region has the DNA TGTGCCAGCGCTGGGAGGAGGAATGAGCAGTTCTTC. It yields the protein CASAGRRNEQFF.

This clone has a single count. This chain joins TRBV6-5 and TRBJ2-1, with 8 bases that match TRBD2. V lost 5 bases and J lost 7; bases outside the gene matches: 10. CDR3 length equals 15 residues. CDR1 is MNHEY and CDR2 is SVGAGI in the germline V gene. Written as DNA, the CDR3 is TGTGCCAGCAGTCCTAGCGGGTCCCCGGGTAATGAGCAGTTCTTC. It specifies CASSPSGSPGNEQFF.

The chain combines TRBV11-3 with TRBJ2-1; the match to TRBD1 covers 7 bases. Germline V gene data show CDR1 as SGHNT and CDR2 as YENEEA. Germline trimming cut 4 bases from V and 12 bases from J; bases unmatched to any gene: 9. This CDR3 is 13 amino acids long. This CDR3 is CASSSNPGQLQFF. The DNA for the CDR3 is TGTGCCAGCAGCTCCAACCCGGGACAGCTGCAGTTCTTC.

The J gene is TRBJ2-5, the V gene TRBV18; no definite D call. Germline CDR1 and CDR2: KGHSH and LQKENI. CDR3 length equals 13 residues. Trimming took off 2 bases at V and 6 bases at J, with 10 bases between the two ends. CDR3 sequence (DNA): TGTGCCAGCTCACCAGGGCAGGCAAAGACCCAGTACTTC. The encoded protein is CASSPGQAKTQYF.

CDR3 coding DNA: TGTGCCAGCTCACCACCGGGTTCAGGGTACGACCAGCCCCAGCATTTT. Its protein is CASSPPGSGYDQPQHF. The chain employs TRBV18 and TRBJ1-5; weak D call: TRBD1 (5 bases). Trimming cost V 0 bases and J 7 bases, with 16 bases left between them. The CDR3 has 16 amino acids. The germline gives CDR1 KGHSH, CDR2 LQKENI.

A note on this clone: Other DNA sequences in this sample translate to the same CDR3. This chain uses TRBV5-1 with TRBJ2-3; the match to TRBD2 covers 9 bases. V lost 0 bases and J lost 0; bases outside the gene matches: 2. This CDR3 comprises 16 residues. CDR1 SGHRS and CDR2 YFSETQ come from the germline V gene. The CDR3 protein is CASSLGLAGSTDTQYF. CDR3 nucleotide sequence: TGCGCCAGCAGCTTGGGTCTAGCGGGGAGCACAGATACGCAGTATTTT.

This clone was seen a handful of times. The V and J genes are TRBV30 and TRBJ1-5, with D possibly matching TRBD1 (6 bases). The CDR3 runs 13 residues. The germline V and J ends were trimmed by 1 base and 7 bases, with 11 bases remaining between them. Per the germline V gene, CDR1 is GTSNPN and CDR2 is SVGIG (reference sequence). The CDR3 loop is CAWSGGGLQPQHF. CDR3 in DNA: TGTGCCTGGAGTGGCGGGGGGCTGCAGCCCCAGCATTTT.

V usage is TRBV12-3 or TRBV12-4 and J usage is TRBJ2-5, with D tentatively TRBD2 (5 bases). V was pared by 3 bases and J by 4 bases, with 6 bases between. CDR3 length: 12 residues. The CDR3 spells CASSFSAETQYF. The CDR3, as DNA: TGTGCCAGCAGTTTTAGCGCAGAGACCCAGTACTTC.

The chain employs TRBV7-9 and TRBJ1-2, with D unresolved. The germline V gene has CDR1 SEHNR and CDR2 FQNEAQ (reference sequence). This CDR3 region has 14 residues. The germline V and J ends were trimmed by 1 base and 4 bases, with 10 bases remaining between them. The CDR3 DNA is TGTGCCAGCAGCTTAGTAACCCAGTCCTATGGCTACACCTTC. This codes for CASSLVTQSYGYTF.

The V and J genes are TRBV19 and TRBJ1-1; D is ambiguous. There are 15 residues in the CDR3. The germline V and J ends were trimmed by 3 bases and 0 bases, with 11 bases remaining between them. The V gene's germline CDR1 is LNHDA and CDR2 SQIVND (reference sequence). CDR3 bases: TGTGCCAGTAGTATCGGCAGGTCCATGAACACTGAAGCTTTCTTT. Translating gives CASSIGRSMNTEAFF.

This chain uses TRBV18 with TRBJ2-3, with 9 bases fitting TRBD1. The germline gives CDR1 KGHSH, CDR2 LQKENI. CDR3 size: 15 residues. The V and J ends lost 5 bases and 4 bases, in that order; junction bases with no gene match: 7. The CDR3 spells CASSRPGQGPDTQYF. Written as DNA, the CDR3 is TGTGCCAGCTCAAGACCGGGACAGGGACCAGATACGCAGTATTTT. Combining the CDR3 with reference TRBV18 and TRBJ2-3 gives the whole variable domain NAGVMQNPRHLVRRRGQEARLRCSPMKGHSHVYWYRQLPEEGLKFMVYLQKENIIDESGMPKERFSAEFPKEGPSILRIQQVVRGDSAAYFCASSRPGQGPDTQYFGPGTRLTVL.